This T cell receptor beta chain was identified in a study of blood T cells in healthy people across ages (dated by TCRdb to between 2014 and 2016). With respect to the entire study: Template switching captured roughly one uniquely barcoded TCR beta cDNA molecule per two T cells in model experiments. Age-related changes in TCR beta repertoire diversity were measured in the study by deep sequencing normalized with unique cDNA molecular identifiers. Four age groups were formed from the donors: young (average around 15 years), middle-aged (less than 40), aged (roughly 59) and long-lived (around 82). Donors of different ages were randomly distributed across sequencing lanes to avoid experimental bias. For two donors (one aged 18 to 30 and one aged 80 or older), the study analyzed two additional independent replicas of 1 million unique cDNA reads from the same blood draw.

Study-wide findings and limitations: Observed TCR beta diversity per million T cells fell roughly linearly with age, and a significant reduction was already apparent by age around 36. Estimates of total diversity based on one million sequenced T cells were regarded as lower bounds and as underestimates. The CMV infection status of donors was not known, potentially confounding age-related changes in expanded clonotypes. Observed TCR beta diversity correlated strongly with the percentage of naive T cells measured by flow cytometry. Since profiling was done on bulk unsorted PBMCs, naive and antigen-experienced compartments could not be conclusively compared. Compared with the aged group, the long-lived group had more naive CD4+ T cells, fewer expanded clones and increased TCR diversity, suggesting age selection.

V ends up 2 bases short and J 5 bases short, with an unmatched junction base count of 10. CDR1 and CDR2, looked up from the germline V gene, are SQVTM and ANQGSEA. The CDR3 starts with the cysteine, ends with the phenylalanine, and has 16 residues. The only DNA kept is the CDR3, 48 bases in frame from the first base. As to this clonotype: The antigen this receptor binds is unknown. Per-base qualities were not stored, and no clone one base away is much larger.

Receptors were amplified or captured by 5' RACE. The instrument given in TCRdb is Illumina HiSeq 2500. A second PCR of about 6 to 11 cycles was run with a J-beta primer mix and a sample-barcoded 5' primer. A template-switch 5' adaptor carrying 12 random nucleotides introduced a unique molecular identifier onto each TCR beta cDNA molecule. Each sample yielded at least 3 million CDR3-containing paired-end reads. First-strand cDNA synthesis was performed from all RNA using the Mint cDNA synthesis kit, with priming by a TRBC-specific oligonucleotide. All cDNA was treated with uracil-DNA glycosylase and then went through a first 18-cycle PCR with the universal primers M1SS and BC2_uni_R. Per the authors' processing: For normalization, 1 million high-quality reads were randomly selected from each sample, with every read carrying a distinct molecular identifier. Reads sharing molecular identifiers were discarded rather than binned into consensus sequences. CDR3 identification, clonotype clustering and error correction used MiTCR with a Q25 quality threshold and the strictest error-elimination algorithm. A nonparametric unseen species model using Euler transformation provided a lower-bound estimate of total TCR beta diversity. The raw public reads went through TCRdb reprocessing: fastp at Q25, MiXCR clone calling, in-frame beta chains kept. Every CDR3 protein is listed once, alongside the most common genes and DNA of its rows. These V and J calls originate from TCRdb's pipeline instead of the authors' own analysis. For this sample the table gives hundreds of thousands of distinct CDR3 sequences, of which 35% to 60% were detected only once. The ten largest clones capture about a sixth of the sample.

The approximately 40 donors, aged about 6 to 100 years, were systemically healthy Caucasian individuals from Russia. Around 9.8 milliliters of peripheral blood were collected from each donor into EDTA-treated Vacutainer tubes. Ficoll-Paque density-gradient centrifugation was used to isolate PBMCs, with at least 6.5 million per sample. Total RNA was extracted from PBMCs with Trizol reagent, with at least 5.5 micrograms obtained per sample. Naive CD45RAhigh/CD27high T cell percentages were measured by flow cytometry on a PBMC aliquot from every donor. This clonotype was obtained from a man older than 75 in good health. Source material: blood. The chain links TRBV29-1 with TRBJ2-7, and TRBD2 matches 12 of the central bases. The sequence in DNA is TGCAGCGTTGAATACCCTAGCGGGAGGGGTGTTGACGAGCAGTACTTC. Its amino acids are CSVEYPSGRGVDEQYF.